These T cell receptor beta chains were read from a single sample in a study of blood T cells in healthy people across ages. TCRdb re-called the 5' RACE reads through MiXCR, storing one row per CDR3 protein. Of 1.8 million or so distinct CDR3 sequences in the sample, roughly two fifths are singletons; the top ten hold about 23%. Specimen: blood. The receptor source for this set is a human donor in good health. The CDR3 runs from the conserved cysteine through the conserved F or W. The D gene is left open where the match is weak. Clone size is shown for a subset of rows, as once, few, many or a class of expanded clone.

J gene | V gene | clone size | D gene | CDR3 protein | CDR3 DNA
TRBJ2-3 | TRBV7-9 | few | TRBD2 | CASSLSASGDTQYF | TGTGCCAGCAGCTTAAGTGCTAGCGGAGATACGCAGTATTTT
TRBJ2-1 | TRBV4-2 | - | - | CASSHVGPGNEQFF | TGTGCCAGCAGCCACGTTGGGCCGGGCAATGAGCAGTTCTTC
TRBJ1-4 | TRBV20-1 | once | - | CSASLPGRLNEKLFF | TGCAGTGCTAGTCTACCAGGGCGTCTAAATGAAAAACTGTTTTTT
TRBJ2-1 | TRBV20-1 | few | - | CSARSGGGWSYNEQFF | TGCAGTGCTAGATCTGGAGGGGGTTGGAGCTACAATGAGCAGTTCTTC
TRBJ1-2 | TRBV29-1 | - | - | CSVDDSSNYGYTF | TGCAGCGTTGACGATTCATCCAACTATGGCTACACCTTC
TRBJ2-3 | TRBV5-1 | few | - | CASSWDTSRDTQYF | TGCGCCAGCAGCTGGGACACCAGCCGGGATACGCAGTATTTT
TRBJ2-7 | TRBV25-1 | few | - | CASTESIGREQYF | TGTGCCAGCACCGAATCTATAGGTCGCGAGCAGTACTTC
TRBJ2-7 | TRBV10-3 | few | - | CAITEGSITASYEQYF | TGTGCCATCACCGAGGGGTCGATAACAGCCTCCTACGAGCAGTACTTC
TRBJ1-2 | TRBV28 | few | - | CASSLYGTDYYTF | TGTGCCAGCAGTTTATATGGGACGGACTACTACACCTTC
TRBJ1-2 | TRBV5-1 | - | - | CASRPPGTSYGYTF | TGCGCCAGCAGGCCCCCCGGGACAAGCTATGGCTACACCTTC
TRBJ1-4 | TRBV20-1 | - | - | CSAVSTGIGGKPFF | TGCAGTGCCGTTTCGACAGGTATCGGTGGAAAACCGTTTTTT
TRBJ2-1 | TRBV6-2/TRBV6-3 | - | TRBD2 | CASSNRGLAALKEQFF | TGTGCCAGCAGCAACAGGGGACTAGCGGCCCTAAAAGAGCAGTTCTTC
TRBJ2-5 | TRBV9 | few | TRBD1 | CAGSRDSRTQETQYF | TGTGCCGGCAGCCGGGACAGCCGAACACAAGAGACCCAGTACTTC
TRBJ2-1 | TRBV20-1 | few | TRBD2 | CSARDLASGVYNEQFF | TGCAGTGCTAGAGATTTGGCTAGCGGGGTATACAATGAGCAGTTCTTC
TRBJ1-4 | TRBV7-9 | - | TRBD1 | CASSAAGTGGEKLFF | TGTGCCAGCAGCGCCGCCGGGACAGGGGGTGAAAAACTGTTTTTT
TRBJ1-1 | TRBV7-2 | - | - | CASSLVKQNTEAFF | TGTGCCAGCAGCTTAGTCAAGCAGAACACTGAAGCCTTCTTT
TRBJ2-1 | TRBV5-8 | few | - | CASSPSTLTYNEQFF | TGTGCCAGCAGCCCTTCTACCTTGACCTACAATGAGCAGTTCTTC
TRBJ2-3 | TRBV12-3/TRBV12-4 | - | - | CASSVGPDAQYF | TGTGCCAGCAGTGTGGGACCCGATGCGCAGTATTTT
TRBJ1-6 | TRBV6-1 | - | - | CASSRQTRSSYNSPLHF | TGTGCCAGCAGTAGACAGACGAGGAGCTCCTATAATTCACCCCTCCACTTT
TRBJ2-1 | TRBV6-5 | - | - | CASSYPTGRDEQFF | TGTGCCAGCAGTTACCCTACGGGGCGGGATGAGCAGTTCTTC
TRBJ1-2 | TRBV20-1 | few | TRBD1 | CSARTGRGIGYTF | TGCAGTGCCAGGACAGGGCGTGGGATTGGCTACACCTTC
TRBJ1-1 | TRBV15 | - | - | CATSRQGSDTEAFF | TGTGCCACCAGCAGGCAGGGTTCTGACACTGAAGCTTTCTTT
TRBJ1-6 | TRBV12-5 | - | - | CASGLGFRGPNSPLHF | TGTGCTAGTGGTTTGGGATTTCGGGGCCCCAATTCACCCCTCCACTTT
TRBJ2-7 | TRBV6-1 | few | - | CASSREQVPGTSSSYEQYF | TGTGCCAGCAGCCGTGAACAGGTCCCCGGGACATCGAGCTCCTACGAGCAGTACTTC
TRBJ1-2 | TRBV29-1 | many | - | CSVRRQANYGYTF | TGCAGCGTTCGGAGACAGGCCAACTATGGCTACACCTTC
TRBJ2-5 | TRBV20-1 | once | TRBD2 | CSAAGGDQETQYF | TGCAGTGCCGCGGGGGGCGACCAAGAGACCCAGTACTTC
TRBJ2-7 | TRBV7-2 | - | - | CASSFSRFYEQYF | TGTGCCAGCAGCTTTAGTAGGTTCTACGAGCAGTACTTC